Each of the 22 T cell receptor beta chains below was sequenced from the same sample in a study of cytomegalovirus exposure and HLA in healthy donors. With 60 Vbeta and 13 Jbeta primers, the PCR was carried out. Data came from immunoSEQ multiplex PCR; TCRdb stores just in-frame clones and leaves some out. The sample consists of approximately 150,000 clones, 60% to 80% of them appearing once. The sequenced sample consisted of PBMCs. Source of these receptors: a man between 18 and 29 years old in good health and CMV-seropositive.

The V gene is TRBV2, the J gene TRBJ2-7; 7 bases are a match to TRBD1. CDR3 length: 14 amino acids. In germline, CDR1 is SNHLY, CDR2 FYNNEI. The V gene end was trimmed by 3 bases and the J gene end by 4 bases; junction bases not matched to a gene: 6. CDR3 loop: CASSDPDRRYEQYF. CDR3 in DNA: TGTGCCAGCAGTGACCCGGACAGGAGGTACGAGCAGTACTTC.

The V and J genes are TRBV18 and TRBJ2-1, with 7 bases lining up with TRBD2. There are 16 residues in the CDR3. V was pared by 0 bases and J by 1 base, with 3 bases of the junction left unmatched. Germline CDR1 and CDR2: KGHSH and LQKENI. CDR3 sequence: CASSPPPAGSYNEQFF. As DNA, the CDR3 is TGTGCCAGCTCACCACCTCCAGCGGGGTCCTACAATGAGCAGTTCTTC. The full variable domain, with the rest looked up from reference TRBV18 and TRBJ2-1, is NAGVMQNPRHLVRRRGQEARLRCSPMKGHSHVYWYRQLPEEGLKFMVYLQKENIIDESGMPKERFSAEFPKEGPSILRIQQVVRGDSAAYFCASSPPPAGSYNEQFFGPGTRLTVL.

The rearrangement links TRBV20-1 to TRBJ1-1; no clear D. The CDR3 loop spans 11 amino acids. V was cut by 3 bases and J by 6 bases, with 8 bases left in between. Germline CDR1 and CDR2: DFQATT and SNEGSKA (reference sequence). This CDR3 is CSARSIAEAFF. The CDR3 DNA reads TGCAGTGCTAGGAGTATCGCTGAAGCTTTCTTT.

The rearrangement joins TRBV6-6 to TRBJ1-2, with D unresolved. Germline CDR1 and CDR2: MNHNY and SVGAGI (reference sequence). CDR3 length equals 14 residues. V was shortened by 2 bases and J by 6 bases, with 13 bases between the two germline ends. The CDR3 reads CASSYNRIGDGYTF. The CDR3 DNA follows: TGTGCCAGCAGTTACAATCGCATCGGTGATGGCTACACCTTC.

The chain couples TRBV4-1 to TRBJ2-3; TRBD2 matches 14 bases. The ends lost 3 bases at V and 11 bases at J; junction bases unmatched: 13. The CDR3 totals 17 residues. Per germline, CDR1 MGHRA and CDR2 YSYEKL. CDR3 nucleotide sequence: TGCGCCAGCAGCCAGAGGACCCCGGGACTAGCGGGAGTAAAGCAGTATTTT. Translation: CASSQRTPGLAGVKQYF.

The chain employs TRBV5-1 and TRBJ1-2; D is perhaps TRBD1 (5 bases). V dropped 4 bases and J dropped 3 bases, with 7 bases sitting between them. The CDR3 consists of 12 residues. Germline V gene lookup returns CDR1 SGHRS and CDR2 YFSETQ. The CDR3 here is CASSQGDYGYTF. The CDR3 DNA follows: TGCGCCAGCAGCCAAGGGGACTATGGCTACACCTTC.

This chain uses TRBV29-1 with TRBJ1-2, with 7 bases identical to TRBD1. V dropped 6 bases and J dropped 5; count of bases not matched to a gene: 3. Germline CDR1 and CDR2: SQVTM and ANQGSEA. This CDR3 contains 11 residues. The CDR3 reads CSVQGLYGYTF. The CDR3 DNA follows: TGCAGCGTACAGGGGCTGTATGGCTACACCTTC.

The J gene is TRBJ2-1, the V gene TRBV5-6; possible D gene TRBD1, 5 bases. The CDR3 has 18 residues. Per germline, CDR1 SGHDT and CDR2 YYEEEE. V was trimmed by 2 bases and J by 4 bases, leaving 22 bases between them. The CDR3 sequence: CASSFKKGVGKLYNEQFF. DNA for the CDR3: TGTGCCAGCAGCTTTAAAAAAGGGGTCGGAAAATTATACAATGAGCAGTTCTTC.

This chain uses TRBV5-1 with TRBJ2-7, with a weak D call TRBD1 (7 bases). Trimming took off 4 bases at V and 6 bases at J, with 14 bases between the two ends. CDR1 and CDR2 (germline): SGHRS, YFSETQ. This CDR3 is 13 amino acids long. In nucleotides, the CDR3 is TGCGCCAGCAGCGCCCAGGGGGGCGGCGAGCAGTACTTC. Protein product: CASSAQGGGEQYF.

The chain links TRBV7-9 to TRBJ2-7; 9 bases fit TRBD2. J gave up 4 bases and V 3 bases, and 10 bases lay outside the gene matches. Germline assignment: CDR1 SEHNR and CDR2 FQNEAQ (reference sequence). CDR3 length: 16 amino acids. The CDR3 is CASSFVSWREGYEQYF. CDR3 in DNA: TGTGCCAGCAGCTTCGTATCTTGGCGGGAGGGTTACGAGCAGTACTTC.

The sample holds a few counts of this clone. The chain joins TRBV7-9 to TRBJ2-2; perhaps TRBD1 as D (6 bases). Trimming stripped 5 bases from V and 5 bases from J, with 9 bases between. Germline-derived CDR1 and CDR2 are SEHNR and FQNEAQ (reference sequence). This CDR3 spans 13 amino acids. The CDR3 is CASSNQGTGELFF. The CDR3 DNA follows: TGTGCCAGCAGCAACCAGGGGACCGGGGAGCTGTTTTTT.

V is TRBV9 and J is TRBJ1-2; TRBD1 agrees at 8 bases. Germline assignment: CDR1 SGDLS and CDR2 YYNGEE. This CDR3 comprises 14 residues. Trimming took 3 bases from V and 5 from J; bases not matched to a gene: 6. The CDR3 loop reads CASSGQGARYGYTF. As DNA, the CDR3 is TGTGCCAGCAGCGGGCAGGGGGCGCGGTATGGCTACACCTTC.

The chain links TRBV9 to TRBJ2-3; weak D call: TRBD1 (5 bases). The germline V gene has CDR1 SGDLS and CDR2 YYNGEE. The V end lost 3 bases, the J end lost 5 bases, and 13 bases lay between the germline ends. The CDR3 is made up of 14 amino acids. CDR3 in DNA: TGTGCCAGCAGCGAGGGGCCCCCGGTAGATACGCAGTATTTT. Translating it yields CASSEGPPVDTQYF.

This clone showed up just a few times. The rearrangement joins TRBV11-2 to TRBJ2-7; TRBD2 matches 13 bases. The CDR3 is 17 residues long. Germline-derived CDR1 and CDR2 are SGHAT and FQNNGV. Germline trimming cut 5 bases from V and 1 base from J; bases unmatched to any gene: 8. The CDR3 sequence: CASSPLAGGPLSYEQYF. CDR3 coding DNA: TGTGCCAGCAGCCCACTAGCGGGAGGGCCCCTTTCCTACGAGCAGTACTTC.

This clone appeared once. The V gene is TRBV10-1, the J gene TRBJ2-7; D remains ambiguous. The V end lost 0 bases, the J end lost 4 bases, and 10 bases lay between the germline ends. Germline V gene sequence: CDR1 WNHNN, CDR2 SYGVQD (reference sequence). This CDR3 has 14 amino acids. Here the CDR3 DNA reads TGCGCCAGCAGTGAGTCGTCAGGTCGGTACGAGCAGTACTTC. This encodes CASSESSGRYEQYF.

V usage is TRBV7-2 and J usage is TRBJ2-6; D is uncertain. With 4 bases removed from V and 0 bases from J, the gap between germline ends came to 4 bases. Germline loops: CDR1 SGHTA, CDR2 FQGNSA. This CDR3 is built from 14 residues. Here the CDR3 reads CASSSNSGANVLTF. The CDR3 bases are TGTGCCAGCAGCTCCAACTCTGGGGCCAACGTCCTGACTTTC.

This chain links TRBV7-9 with TRBJ1-1; D unclear. Germline V gives CDR1 SEHNR, CDR2 FQNEAQ (reference sequence). This CDR3 contains 14 residues. V lost 1 base and J lost 1, with 7 bases in between. The CDR3 loop reads CASSLGATNTEAFF. CDR3 nucleotide sequence: TGTGCCAGCAGCTTAGGAGCTACGAACACTGAAGCTTTCTTT.

The chain joins TRBV5-1 to TRBJ1-1; 9 bases are a match to TRBD1. Germline V gene sequence: CDR1 SGHRS, CDR2 YFSETQ. V dropped 6 bases and J dropped 3; count of bases not matched to a gene: 9. This CDR3 comprises 15 residues. The DNA for the CDR3 is TGCGCCAGCACCAAGTCTGGACAGGGGTACACTGAAGCTTTCTTT. It yields the protein CASTKSGQGYTEAFF.

This clone was observed a handful of times. Other DNA sequences in this specimen translate into the identical CDR3. This chain connects TRBV4-1 to TRBJ1-4, with D possibly being TRBD1 (5 bases). Trimming took 1 base from V and 0 from J, leaving 12 bases between them. CDR1 is MGHRA and CDR2 is YSYEKL in the germline V gene. CDR3 length: 17 amino acids. CDR3 loop: CASSQGTTAATNEKLFF. CDR3 nucleotides: TGCGCCAGCAGCCAAGGAACGACAGCTGCAACTAATGAAAAACTGTTTTTT.

V gene TRBV30 combines with J gene TRBJ2-7; D is perhaps TRBD2 (6 bases). The CDR3 spans 13 residues. The germline gives CDR1 GTSNPN, CDR2 SVGIG (reference sequence). V gave up 0 bases and J gave up 6 bases, with 12 bases separating them. CDR3 sequence: CAWSVLAVGEQYF. The DNA for the CDR3 is TGTGCCTGGAGTGTACTAGCTGTCGGCGAGCAGTACTTC.

This clone has just one count. J is TRBJ2-5 and V is TRBV30; D possibly corresponds to TRBD2 (6 bases). Trimming took 2 bases from V and 1 from J, leaving 11 bases between them. This CDR3 has 14 residues. Per the germline V gene, CDR1 is GTSNPN and CDR2 is SVGIG (reference sequence). The CDR3 DNA sequence: TGTGCCTGGAGTACCCAGGGACTCCAAGAGACCCAGTACTTC. Encoded protein: CAWSTQGLQETQYF.

Here the CDR3 reads CASSMTSGNYEQYF. The CDR3 DNA reads TGTGCCAGTAGTATGACTAGCGGGAACTACGAGCAGTACTTC. J is TRBJ2-7 and V is TRBV19; TRBD2 matches 11 bases. Unmatched junction bases numbered 1, after V lost 3 bases and J lost 3 bases. This CDR3 has 14 amino acids. Germline V gene lookup returns CDR1 LNHDA and CDR2 SQIVND (reference sequence).